This T cell receptor beta chain was found in a study of beta chain features in type 1 diabetes. Findings of the study overall: Within patients, naive, central memory and Treg TCRB repertoires seemed more similar than within healthy donors.

This clone was seen ten or more times. Its target is not known. Expressed TCRB transcripts were sequenced, since all the RNA that had been isolated was reverse transcribed. The method was immunoSEQ multiplex PCR; TCRdb's version includes in-frame clones alone and lacks a portion of them. The sample includes 250,000 to 350,000 clones, 11% to 15% of them seen just once. Sequenced material: central memory CD4+ T cells from blood. The receptor comes from a man aged 25 to 40 in good health.

The CDR3 loop reads CASSGTGLSGYTF. The DNA of the CDR3 is TGTGCCAGCAGCGGGACAGGGCTAAGCGGCTACACCTTC. The chain uses TRBV5-8 and TRBJ1-2; TRBD1 agrees at 9 bases. CDR1 is SGHTS and CDR2 is YDEGEE in the germline V gene. The ends lost 4 bases at V and 8 bases at J; junction bases unmatched: 6. This CDR3 region has 13 residues.